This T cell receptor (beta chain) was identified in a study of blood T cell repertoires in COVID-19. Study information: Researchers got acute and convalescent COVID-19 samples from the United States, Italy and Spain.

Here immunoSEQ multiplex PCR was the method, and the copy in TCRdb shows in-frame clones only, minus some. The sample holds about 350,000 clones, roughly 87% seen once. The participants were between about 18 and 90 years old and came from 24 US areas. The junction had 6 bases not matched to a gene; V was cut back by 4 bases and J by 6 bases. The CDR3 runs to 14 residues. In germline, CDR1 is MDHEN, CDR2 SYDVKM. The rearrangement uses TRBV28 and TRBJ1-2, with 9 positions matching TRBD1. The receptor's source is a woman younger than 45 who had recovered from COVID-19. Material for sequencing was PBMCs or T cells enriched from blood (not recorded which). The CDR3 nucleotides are TGTGCCAGCAGTTACCCCACAGGGGGCGATGGCTACACCTTC. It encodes CASSYPTGGDGYTF.